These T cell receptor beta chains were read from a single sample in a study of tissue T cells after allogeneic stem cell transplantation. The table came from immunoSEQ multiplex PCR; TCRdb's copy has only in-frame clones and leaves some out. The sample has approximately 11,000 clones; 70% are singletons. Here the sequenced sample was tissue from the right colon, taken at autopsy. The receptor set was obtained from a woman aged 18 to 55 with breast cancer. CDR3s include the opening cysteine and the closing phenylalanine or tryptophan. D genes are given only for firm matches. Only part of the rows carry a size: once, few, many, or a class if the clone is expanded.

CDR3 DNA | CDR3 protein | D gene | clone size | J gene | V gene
TGTGCCATCTCCGGGGTAGGCGTTTATGGCTACACCTTC | CAISGVGVYGYTF | . | . | TRBJ1-2 | TRBV10-3
TGTGCCAGCAGTCACTGGGGCAATGAGCAGTTCTTC | CASSHWGNEQFF | . | . | TRBJ2-1 | TRBV6-2/TRBV6-3
TGTGCCAGTAGTCTACAAACTGACAGGTTTTCCTACGAGCAGTACTTC | CASSLQTDRFSYEQYF | . | . | TRBJ2-7 | TRBV19
TGTGCCTGGAGCGACCAGACTGAAGCTTTCTTT | CAWSDQTEAFF | . | once | TRBJ1-1 | TRBV30
TGTGCCAGTAGTTTTAAGAGGATAAGCTCCTACGAGCAGTACTTC | CASSFKRISSYEQYF | . | once | TRBJ2-7 | TRBV19
TGTGCCAGTAGTCTTTGGACCGATCAGAGTTCGGACGAGCAGTACTTC | CASSLWTDQSSDEQYF | . | few | TRBJ2-7 | TRBV19
TGTGCCAGCAGCGTAGGGGTAGCCGGGGGGGCAGCGGATACGCAGTATTTT | CASSVGVAGGAADTQYF | TRBD2 | few | TRBJ2-3 | TRBV7-6
TGTGCCAGCAGTAGCACAGAGAACACTGAAGCTTTCTTT | CASSSTENTEAFF | . | large | TRBJ1-1 | TRBV6-2/TRBV6-3
TGTGCCAGCAGCGTAGAAGGGCTAGCGGGGTACAATGAGCAGTTCTTC | CASSVEGLAGYNEQFF | TRBD2 | few | TRBJ2-1 | TRBV9
TGTGCCAGCAGCTTTGGACTCAATCAGCCCCAGCATTTT | CASSFGLNQPQHF | . | . | TRBJ1-5 | TRBV5-8
TGTGCCAGCAGCTTAATTTCGCTAGCGGGGGATGGCTACACCTTC | CASSLISLAGDGYTF | . | few | TRBJ1-2 | TRBV5-4
TGTGCCAGCAGTCCATGGGGGAACACTGAAGCTTTCTTT | CASSPWGNTEAFF | . | . | TRBJ1-1 | TRBV6-5
TGTGCCAGTAGGTTGACGGCGGGAGAATCGACTGAAGCTTTCTTT | CASRLTAGESTEAFF | . | . | TRBJ1-1 | TRBV19
TGTGCCAGCAGCTTAGACAGGGTGGGAAACACCATATATTTT | CASSLDRVGNTIYF | . | once | TRBJ1-3 | TRBV7-9
TGTGCCAGCAGTGAATGGGGCTCGAGCTCCTACGAGCAGTACTTC | CASSEWGSSSYEQYF | . | . | TRBJ2-7 | TRBV6-1
TGTGCCACCAGTGATTCGAAGACAGGGCGGCAGCCCCAGCATTTT | CATSDSKTGRQPQHF | TRBD1 | . | TRBJ1-5 | TRBV24-1
TGTGCCAGCAGTGATTCCCCTAGCCTGACCACAGATACGCAGTATTTT | CASSDSPSLTTDTQYF | . | . | TRBJ2-3 | TRBV6-4
TGTGCCAGCAGTCCAGGTGGAGGGGTCGGCGAAAAACTGTTTTTT | CASSPGGGVGEKLFF | . | . | TRBJ1-4 | TRBV28